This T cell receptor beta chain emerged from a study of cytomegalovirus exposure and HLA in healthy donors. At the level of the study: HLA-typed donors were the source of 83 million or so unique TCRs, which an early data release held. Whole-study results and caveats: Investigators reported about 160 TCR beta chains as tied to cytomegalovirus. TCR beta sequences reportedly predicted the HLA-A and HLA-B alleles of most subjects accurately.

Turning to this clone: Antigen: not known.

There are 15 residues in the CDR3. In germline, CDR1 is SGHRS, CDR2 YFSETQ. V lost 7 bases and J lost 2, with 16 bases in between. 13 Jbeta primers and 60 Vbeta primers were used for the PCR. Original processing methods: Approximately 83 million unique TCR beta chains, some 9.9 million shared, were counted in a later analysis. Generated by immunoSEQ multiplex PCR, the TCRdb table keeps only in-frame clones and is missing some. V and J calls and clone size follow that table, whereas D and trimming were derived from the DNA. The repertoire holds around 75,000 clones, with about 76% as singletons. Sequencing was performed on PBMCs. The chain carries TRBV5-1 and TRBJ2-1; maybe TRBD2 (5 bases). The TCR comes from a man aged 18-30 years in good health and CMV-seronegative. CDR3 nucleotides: TGCGCCAGCGCCATGGCGGGCCCACCCTACAATGAGCAGTTCTTC. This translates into CASAMAGPPYNEQFF.